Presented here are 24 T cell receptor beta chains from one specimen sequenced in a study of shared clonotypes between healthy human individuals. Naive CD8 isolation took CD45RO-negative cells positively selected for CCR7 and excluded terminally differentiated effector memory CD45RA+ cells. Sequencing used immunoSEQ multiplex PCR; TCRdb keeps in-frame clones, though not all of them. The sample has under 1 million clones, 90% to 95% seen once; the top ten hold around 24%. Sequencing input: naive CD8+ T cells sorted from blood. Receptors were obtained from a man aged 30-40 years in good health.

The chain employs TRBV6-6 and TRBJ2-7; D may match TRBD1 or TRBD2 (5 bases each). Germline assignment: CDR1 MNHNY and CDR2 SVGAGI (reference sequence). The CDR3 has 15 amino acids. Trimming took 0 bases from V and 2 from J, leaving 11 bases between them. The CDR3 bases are TGTGCCAGCAGTTACTCGTGGGACGGAGCCTACGAGCAGTACTTC. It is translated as CASSYSWDGAYEQYF.

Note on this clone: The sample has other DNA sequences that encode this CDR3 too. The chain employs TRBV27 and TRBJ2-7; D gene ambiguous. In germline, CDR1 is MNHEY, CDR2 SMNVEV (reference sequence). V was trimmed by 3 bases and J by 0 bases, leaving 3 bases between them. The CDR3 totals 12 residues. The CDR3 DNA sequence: TGTGCCAGCAGTTTCAACTCCTACGAGCAGTACTTC. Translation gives CASSFNSYEQYF.

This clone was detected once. This CDR3 reads CASSSLGLAGGHEQFF. The CDR3 bases are TGTGCCAGCAGTTCATTAGGACTAGCGGGAGGCCATGAGCAGTTCTTC. The rearrangement links TRBV27 to TRBJ2-1; 14 bases are shared with TRBD2. CDR3 length: 16 amino acids. The V segment lost 4 bases and the J segment 8 bases; nucleotides outside the gene matches: 7. The germline gives CDR1 MNHEY, CDR2 SMNVEV (reference sequence).

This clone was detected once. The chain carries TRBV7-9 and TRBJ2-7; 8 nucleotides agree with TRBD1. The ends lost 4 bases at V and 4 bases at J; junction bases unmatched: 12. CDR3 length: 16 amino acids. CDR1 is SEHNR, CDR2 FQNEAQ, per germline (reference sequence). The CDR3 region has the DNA TGTGCCAGCAGCTCAGGACAGGGTCAATCATCTTACGAGCAGTACTTC. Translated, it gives CASSSGQGQSSYEQYF.

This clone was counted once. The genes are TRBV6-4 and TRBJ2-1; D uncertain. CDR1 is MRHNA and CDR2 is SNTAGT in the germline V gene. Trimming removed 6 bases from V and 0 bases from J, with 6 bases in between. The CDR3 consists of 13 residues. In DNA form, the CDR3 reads TGTGCCAGCAGCCAGAGCTCCTACAATGAGCAGTTCTTC. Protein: CASSQSSYNEQFF.

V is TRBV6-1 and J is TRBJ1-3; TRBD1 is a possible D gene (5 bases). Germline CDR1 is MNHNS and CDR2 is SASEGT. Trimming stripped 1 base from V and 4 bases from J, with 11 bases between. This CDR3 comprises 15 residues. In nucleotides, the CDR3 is TGTGCCAGCAGTGAAGGTAACACAGGAGGAAACACCATATATTTT. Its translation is CASSEGNTGGNTIYF.

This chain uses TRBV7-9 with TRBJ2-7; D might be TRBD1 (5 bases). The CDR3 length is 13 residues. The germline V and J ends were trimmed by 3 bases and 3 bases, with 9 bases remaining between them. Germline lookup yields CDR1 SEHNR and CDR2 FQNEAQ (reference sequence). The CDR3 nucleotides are TGTGCCAGCAGCTTGACAGAGAGCTACGAGCAGTACTTC. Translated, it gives CASSLTESYEQYF. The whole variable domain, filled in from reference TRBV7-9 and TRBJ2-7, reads DTGVSQNPRHKITKRGQNVTFRCDPISEHNRLYWYRQTLGQGPEFLTYFQNEAQLEKSRLLSDRFSAERPKGSFSTLEIQRTEQGDSAMYLCASSLTESYEQYFGPGTRLTVT.

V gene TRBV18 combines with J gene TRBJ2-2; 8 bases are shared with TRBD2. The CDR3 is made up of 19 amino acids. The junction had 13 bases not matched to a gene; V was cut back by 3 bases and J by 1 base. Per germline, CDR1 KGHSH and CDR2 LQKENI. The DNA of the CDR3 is TGTGCCAGCTCACCCGGCAGAGGGACTAGGGATTTGAACACCGGGGAGCTGTTTTTT. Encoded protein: CASSPGRGTRDLNTGELFF.

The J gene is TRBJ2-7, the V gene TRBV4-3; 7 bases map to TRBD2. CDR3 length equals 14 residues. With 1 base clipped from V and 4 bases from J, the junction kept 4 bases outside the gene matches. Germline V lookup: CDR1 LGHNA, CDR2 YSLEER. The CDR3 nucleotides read TGCGCCAGCAGCCAAGGGGGGGGGTTTTACGAGCAGTACTTC. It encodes CASSQGGGFYEQYF.

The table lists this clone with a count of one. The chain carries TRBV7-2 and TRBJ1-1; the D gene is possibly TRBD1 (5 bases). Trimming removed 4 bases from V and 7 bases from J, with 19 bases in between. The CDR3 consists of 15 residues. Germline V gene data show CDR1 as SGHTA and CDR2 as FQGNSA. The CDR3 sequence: CASSWGRPGAYEAFF. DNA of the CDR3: TGTGCCAGCAGCTGGGGACGGCCTGGGGCTTATGAAGCTTTCTTT.

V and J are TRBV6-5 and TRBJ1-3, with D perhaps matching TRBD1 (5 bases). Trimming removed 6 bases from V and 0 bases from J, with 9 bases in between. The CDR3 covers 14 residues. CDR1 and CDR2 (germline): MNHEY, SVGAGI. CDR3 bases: TGTGCCAGCAGAGGGACTAGCTCTGGAAACACCATATATTTT. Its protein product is CASRGTSSGNTIYF.

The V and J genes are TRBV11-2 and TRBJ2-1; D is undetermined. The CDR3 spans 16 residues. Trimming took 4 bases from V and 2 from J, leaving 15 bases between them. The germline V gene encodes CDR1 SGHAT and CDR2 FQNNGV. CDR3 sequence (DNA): TGTGCCAGCAGCTCCCCAGGCCGGCGGACCTACAATGAGCAGTTCTTC. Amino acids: CASSSPGRRTYNEQFF.

The CDR3 nucleotides read TGTGCCTACTCGACAGGGGATGGAAATCAGCCCCAGCATTTT. Translated, it gives CAYSTGDGNQPQHF. The rearrangement links TRBV30 to TRBJ1-5, with 8 bases matching TRBD1. J lost 4 bases, V lost 7 bases, and 9 bases had no gene match. From germline, CDR1 is GTSNPN and CDR2 SVGIG (reference sequence). The CDR3 runs 14 residues.

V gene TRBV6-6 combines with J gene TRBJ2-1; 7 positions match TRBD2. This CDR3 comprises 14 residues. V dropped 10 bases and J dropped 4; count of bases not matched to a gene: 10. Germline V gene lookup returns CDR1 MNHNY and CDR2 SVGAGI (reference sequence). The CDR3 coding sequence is TGTGCCATCTCGCCCCTAGCGGATTACAATGAGCAGTTCTTC. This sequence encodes CAISPLADYNEQFF.

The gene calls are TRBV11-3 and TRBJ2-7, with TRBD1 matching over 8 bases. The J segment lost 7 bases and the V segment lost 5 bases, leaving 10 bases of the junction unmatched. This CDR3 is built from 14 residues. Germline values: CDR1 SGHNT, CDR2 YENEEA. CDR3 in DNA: TGTGCCAGCAGCGCCGGACAGGGCGCCGGAGAGCAGTACTTC. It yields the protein CASSAGQGAGEQYF. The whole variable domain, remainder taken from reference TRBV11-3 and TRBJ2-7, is EAGVVQSPRYKIIEKKQPVAFWCNPISGHNTLYWYLQNLGQGPELLIRYENEEAVDDSQLPKDRFSAERLKGVDSTLKIQPAELGDSAVYLCASSAGQGAGEQYFGPGTRLTVT.

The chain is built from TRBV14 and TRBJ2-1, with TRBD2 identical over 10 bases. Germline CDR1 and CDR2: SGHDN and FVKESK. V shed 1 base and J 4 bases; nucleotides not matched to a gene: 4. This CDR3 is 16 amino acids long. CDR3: CASSQVTSGAYNEQFF. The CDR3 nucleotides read TGTGCCAGCAGCCAAGTCACTAGCGGGGCTTACAATGAGCAGTTCTTC. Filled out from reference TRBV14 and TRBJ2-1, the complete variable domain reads EAGVTQFPSHSVIEKGQTVTLRCDPISGHDNLYWYRRVMGKEIKFLLHFVKESKQDESGMPNNRFLAERTGGTYSTLKVQPAELEDSGVYFCASSQVTSGAYNEQFFGPGTRLTVL.

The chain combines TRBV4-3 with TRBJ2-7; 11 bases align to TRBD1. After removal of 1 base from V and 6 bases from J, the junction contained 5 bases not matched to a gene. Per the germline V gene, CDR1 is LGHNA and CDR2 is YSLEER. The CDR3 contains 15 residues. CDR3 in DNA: TGCGCCAGCAGCCAAGTGGGGACAGGGGGGGTCGAGCAGTACTTC. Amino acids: CASSQVGTGGVEQYF.

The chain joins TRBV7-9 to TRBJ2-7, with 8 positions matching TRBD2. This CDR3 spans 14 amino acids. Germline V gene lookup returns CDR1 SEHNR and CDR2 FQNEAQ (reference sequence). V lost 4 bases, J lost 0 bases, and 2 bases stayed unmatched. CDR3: CASSSGGNSYEQYF. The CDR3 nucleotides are TGTGCCAGCAGCTCGGGGGGGAACTCCTACGAGCAGTACTTC.

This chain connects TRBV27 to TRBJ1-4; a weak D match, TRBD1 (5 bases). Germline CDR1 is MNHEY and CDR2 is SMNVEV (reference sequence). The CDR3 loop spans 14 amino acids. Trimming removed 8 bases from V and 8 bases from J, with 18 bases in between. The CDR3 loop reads CASGIPGGDEKLFF. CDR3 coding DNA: TGTGCCAGCGGGATCCCCGGGGGGGACGAAAAACTGTTTTTT.

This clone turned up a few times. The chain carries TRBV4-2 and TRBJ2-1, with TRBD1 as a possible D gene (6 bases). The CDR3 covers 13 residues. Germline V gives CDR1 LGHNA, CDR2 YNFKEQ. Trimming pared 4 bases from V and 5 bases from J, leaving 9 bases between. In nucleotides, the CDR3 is TGTGCCAGCAGCCGAAGACAGGACAATGAGCAGTTCTTC. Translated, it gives CASSRRQDNEQFF.

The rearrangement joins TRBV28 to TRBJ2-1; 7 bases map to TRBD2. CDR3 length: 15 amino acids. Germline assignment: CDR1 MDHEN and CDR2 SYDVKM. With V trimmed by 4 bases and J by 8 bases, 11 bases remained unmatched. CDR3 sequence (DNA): TGTGCCAGCAGTTCCCTGGGCGGGAGTTTCGATGAGCAGTTCTTC. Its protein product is CASSSLGGSFDEQFF.

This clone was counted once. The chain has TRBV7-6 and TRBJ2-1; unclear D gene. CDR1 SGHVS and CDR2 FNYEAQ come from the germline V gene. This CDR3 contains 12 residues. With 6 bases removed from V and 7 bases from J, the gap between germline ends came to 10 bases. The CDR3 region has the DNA TGTGCCAGCAGTACGGACCCAAATGAGCAGTTCTTC. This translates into CASSTDPNEQFF.

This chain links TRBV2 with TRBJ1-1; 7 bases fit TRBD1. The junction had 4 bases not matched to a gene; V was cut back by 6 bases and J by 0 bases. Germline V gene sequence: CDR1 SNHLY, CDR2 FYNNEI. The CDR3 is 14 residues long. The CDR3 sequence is CASSAGTVNTEAFF. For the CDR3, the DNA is TGTGCCAGCAGCGCCGGGACAGTGAACACTGAAGCTTTCTTT. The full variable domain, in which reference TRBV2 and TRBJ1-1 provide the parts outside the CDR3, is EPEVTQTPSHQVTQMGQEVILRCVPISNHLYFYWYRQILGQKVEFLVSFYNNEISEKSEIFDDQFSVERPDGSNFTLKIRSTKLEDSAMYFCASSAGTVNTEAFFGQGTRLTVV.

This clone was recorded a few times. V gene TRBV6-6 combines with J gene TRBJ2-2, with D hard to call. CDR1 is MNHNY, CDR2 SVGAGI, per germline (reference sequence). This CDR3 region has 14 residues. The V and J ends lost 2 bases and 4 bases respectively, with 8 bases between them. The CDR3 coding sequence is TGTGCCAGCAGTTACACTGCACCCACCGGGGAGCTGTTTTTT. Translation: CASSYTAPTGELFF.